This record concerns one T cell receptor (beta chain) sequence. The antigen remains undetermined. A second about 6 to 12 cycle PCR used barcoded and J-beta primers. Using its own MiXCR run on the 5' RACE reads, TCRdb lists one record per CDR3 protein. The sample includes 790,000 or so distinct CDR3 sequences, roughly three fifths of them seen just once. Trimming cost V 3 bases and J 5 bases; bases outside gene matches: 6. Germline V gives CDR1 SGDLS, CDR2 YYNGEE. This CDR3 region has 14 residues. This sample was included in a study of blood T cells in healthy people across ages. The individuals who served as donors were healthy Caucasians living in Russia, aged roughly 6 to 100. Total RNA was extracted at no less than 5.5 micrograms per sample. General study findings and limits: Versus aged donors, long-lived donors had higher diversity and more naive CD4+ cells.

This receptor was identified in a man between 35 and 55 years old in good health. Sequenced material: blood. This chain links TRBV9 with TRBJ2-7; 9 nucleotides line up with TRBD2. CDR3 sequence reads: CASSGRGGMDEQYF. The CDR3 region has the DNA TGTGCCAGCAGCGGGCGGGGGGGTATGGACGAGCAGTACTTC.